Each of the 5 T cell receptor beta chains below was sequenced from the same sample in a study of shared clonotypes between healthy human individuals. The repertoire was sequenced with immunoSEQ multiplex PCR; TCRdb's copy has only in-frame clones and lacks some. The sample includes just over 2,000,000 clones, 85% to 95% seen only once; the top ten take 0.13%. The sequenced sample consisted of naive CD4+ T cells sorted from blood. Subset of the sample: CD45RA+ positively selected. All receptors derive from a man aged 18-30 years in good health.

The V and J genes are TRBV19 and TRBJ1-1, with D possibly matching TRBD1 (6 bases). V lost 11 bases to trimming and J lost 1 base, with 17 bases between them. Germline V gene sequence: CDR1 LNHDA, CDR2 SQIVND (reference sequence). This CDR3 spans 14 amino acids. The CDR3: CAARTGTTNTEAFF. In DNA form, the CDR3 reads TGTGCCGCCCGAACCGGGACAACGAACACTGAAGCTTTCTTT.

Remarks on this clone: Additional DNA sequences in this sample encode the identical CDR3. This chain links TRBV30 with TRBJ1-4; D perhaps matches TRBD1 (5 bases). The V gene lost 1 base and the J gene lost 8 bases, with 11 bases spanning the gap. CDR3 size: 13 residues. Germline CDR1 GTSNPN, CDR2 SVGIG (reference sequence). The CDR3 region has the DNA TGTGCCTGGAGTGGTGGGGGGAGAGAAAAACTGTTTTTT. Translating it yields CAWSGGGREKLFF.

This chain joins TRBV5-1 and TRBJ1-6; D not resolved. V was cut by 7 bases and J by 0 bases, with 8 bases left in between. The length of the CDR3 is 14 residues. Germline CDR1 SGHRS, CDR2 YFSETQ. CDR3: CASRLGSYNSPLHF. In DNA, the CDR3 is TGCGCCAGCCGCCTTGGCTCCTATAATTCACCCCTCCACTTT.

The chain joins TRBV7-8 to TRBJ2-5, with TRBD1 matching over 9 bases. CDR1 and CDR2 from the germline V gene are SGHVS and FQNEAQ. V shed 8 bases and J 5 bases; nucleotides not matched to a gene: 6. The CDR3 is made up of 13 amino acids. The CDR3 coding sequence is TGTGCCAGCTTCCGGGACAGGGCGGAGACCCAGTACTTC. As protein: CASFRDRAETQYF.

The V gene is TRBV27, the J gene TRBJ2-6, with TRBD1 matching 9 bases. CDR1 and CDR2 from the germline V gene are MNHEY and SMNVEV (reference sequence). CDR3 size: 20 residues. J lost 0 bases, V lost 0 bases, and 9 bases had no gene match. The CDR3 protein is CASSLSPLGQGGSGANVLTF. CDR3 in DNA: TGTGCCAGCAGTTTATCGCCATTGGGACAGGGAGGCTCTGGGGCCAACGTCCTGACTTTC.